These T cell receptor beta chains were read from a single sample in a study of cytomegalovirus exposure and HLA in healthy donors. Using immunoSEQ multiplex PCR, the repertoire was profiled, and TCRdb retains in-frame clones only, with some absent. The sample contains about 80,000 clones, more than 50% of which appear only once. Input material: PBMCs. The receptor source for this set is a male donor in good health and CMV-seropositive. CDR3s include the opening cysteine and the closing phenylalanine or tryptophan. Each record gives: J gene, V gene, clone size, D gene, CDR3 DNA, CDR3 protein. D genes are given only for firm matches. Not all rows give a size; the values are once, few, many and, for expanded clones, a class.

J: TRBJ1-1
V: TRBV28
size: NA
D: TRBD1
DNA: TGTGCCAGCAGCCTGAACAGGGGGGGCACTGAAGCTTTCTTT
CDR3: CASSLNRGGTEAFF

J: TRBJ2-1
V: TRBV19
size: few
D: TRBD2
DNA: TGTGCCAGTATTGCTAGCGGGAAAAACAATGAGCAGTTCTTC
CDR3: CASIASGKNNEQFF

J: TRBJ1-5
V: TRBV19
size: NA
D: NA
DNA: TGTGCCAGTAGTCCTGGGACACGGAGCAATCAGCCCCAGCATTTT
CDR3: CASSPGTRSNQPQHF

J: TRBJ1-2
V: TRBV30
size: NA
D: TRBD1
DNA: TGTGCCTGGAGTGTTGGGACAGGGGATGGCTACACCTTC
CDR3: CAWSVGTGDGYTF

J: TRBJ2-5
V: TRBV19
size: few
D: NA
DNA: TGTGCCAGTAGTATCCAGGGACAAGAGACCCAGTACTTC
CDR3: CASSIQGQETQYF

J: TRBJ1-5
V: TRBV30
size: few
D: NA
DNA: TGTGCCTGGAGTGTACAGGGCCTTAGCAATCAGCCCCAGCATTTT
CDR3: CAWSVQGLSNQPQHF

J: TRBJ2-2
V: TRBV10-1
size: NA
D: NA
DNA: TGCGCCAGCAGTGAGTCGGCGGGGATTTGGGACACCGGGGAGCTGTTTTTT
CDR3: CASSESAGIWDTGELFF

J: TRBJ1-6
V: TRBV6-5
size: few
D: NA
DNA: TGTGCCAGCAGTTATTTTACTCTCGCAAACTCACCCCTCCACTTT
CDR3: CASSYFTLANSPLHF

J: TRBJ1-5
V: TRBV2
size: few
D: TRBD1
DNA: TGTGCCAGCAGCTCCACCGTTGGACAGGGGGTCTCTCAGCCCCAGCATTTT
CDR3: CASSSTVGQGVSQPQHF

J: TRBJ2-1
V: TRBV5-6
size: NA
D: TRBD2
DNA: TGTGCCAGCAGCTGGACTAGCGGCCAGTTCTTC
CDR3: CASSWTSGQFF

J: TRBJ1-3
V: TRBV5-1
size: NA
D: TRBD1
DNA: TGCGCCAGCAGCTCCGGGACAGGGGGCGCCGGAAACACCATATATTTT
CDR3: CASSSGTGGAGNTIYF

J: TRBJ1-5
V: TRBV23-1
size: NA
D: TRBD1
DNA: TGCGCCAGCAGTCACTTCTCTTCGGGACAGCTCAACAATAGCAATCAGCCCCAGCATTTT
CDR3: CASSHFSSGQLNNSNQPQHF

J: TRBJ2-7
V: TRBV5-1
size: NA
D: NA
DNA: TGCGCCAGCAGTAACGCCCAGGGCTACGAGCAGTACTTC
CDR3: CASSNAQGYEQYF

J: TRBJ1-2
V: TRBV9
size: NA
D: NA
DNA: TGTGCCAGCAGCGCAACCCAGACTAACCCCTATGGCTACACCTTC
CDR3: CASSATQTNPYGYTF

J: TRBJ2-7
V: TRBV18
size: NA
D: NA
DNA: TGTGCCAGCTCACCACAAGCCGATCACGAGCAGTACTTC
CDR3: CASSPQADHEQYF

J: TRBJ2-3
V: TRBV7-3
size: NA
D: NA
DNA: TGTGCCAGCAGCTTGGGGCGGATTACAGATACGCAGTATTTT
CDR3: CASSLGRITDTQYF

J: TRBJ2-1
V: TRBV7-6
size: NA
D: TRBD1
DNA: TGTGCCAGCAGGTTGTTCGGGACAGGCAGCTCCTACAATGAGCAGTTCTTC
CDR3: CASRLFGTGSSYNEQFF

J: TRBJ1-5
V: TRBV5-1
size: few
D: TRBD1
DNA: TGCGCCAGCAGCTCGGGACAGGGAGGCCAGCCCCAGCATTTT
CDR3: CASSSGQGGQPQHF

J: TRBJ1-5
V: TRBV10-3
size: NA
D: NA
DNA: TGTGCAACGCAGGCCCAGCATTTT
CDR3: CATQAQHF

J: TRBJ2-5
V: TRBV15
size: once
D: NA
DNA: TGTGCCACCAGTCTATCCTTCGGGGAGACCCAGTACTTC
CDR3: CATSLSFGETQYF

J: TRBJ2-7
V: TRBV10-3
size: NA
D: TRBD1
DNA: TGTGCCATCAGTGCCCGGACAGGGACCTACGAGCAGTACTTC
CDR3: CAISARTGTYEQYF

J: TRBJ2-1
V: TRBV2
size: NA
D: NA
DNA: TGTGCCAGCAGTGTAGTTGGGGGGAATGAGCAGTTCTTC
CDR3: CASSVVGGNEQFF

J: TRBJ2-7
V: TRBV15
size: NA
D: TRBD2
DNA: TGTGCCACCAGCACGAGGACTAGTGGCTACGAGCAGTACTTC
CDR3: CATSTRTSGYEQYF

J: TRBJ1-1
V: TRBV4-1
size: NA
D: NA
DNA: TGCGCCAGCAGCCAAGAGTACAGCTTGAACACTGAAGCTTTCTTT
CDR3: CASSQEYSLNTEAFF

J: TRBJ1-4
V: TRBV2
size: NA
D: NA
DNA: TGTGCCAGCAGGCAGGGTGCAACTAATGAAAAACTGTTTTTT
CDR3: CASRQGATNEKLFF

J: TRBJ1-3
V: TRBV21-1
size: NA
D: NA
DNA: TGTGCCAGCAGCACCCTCTATCTGACAGTTTTGTACTCTGGAAACACCATATATTTT
CDR3: CASSTLYLTVLYSGNTIYF

J: TRBJ2-3
V: TRBV30
size: NA
D: NA
DNA: TGTGCCTGTGGACAGACAGATACGCAGTATTTT
CDR3: CACGQTDTQYF

J: TRBJ2-7
V: TRBV7-8
size: NA
D: NA
DNA: TGTGCCAGCAGCTTAGCGGCAAACGAGCAGTACTTC
CDR3: CASSLAANEQYF

J: TRBJ2-7
V: TRBV5-8
size: NA
D: TRBD2
DNA: TGTGCCAGCAGCTTGGTAGCGGGAGGAAACGAGCAGTACTTC
CDR3: CASSLVAGGNEQYF

J: TRBJ2-7
V: TRBV9
size: NA
D: NA
DNA: TGTGCCAGCAGCGTAGCTAGCCGGTACGAGCAGTACTTC
CDR3: CASSVASRYEQYF

J: TRBJ2-5
V: TRBV28
size: once
D: NA
DNA: TGTGCCAGCAGTTTAGCGGTTATGCCAGGGTCCGAGACCCAGTACTTC
CDR3: CASSLAVMPGSETQYF

J: TRBJ1-1
V: TRBV7-9
size: few
D: TRBD1
DNA: TGTGCCAGCAGCTCGAGGACAGGGGGCACTGAAGCTTTCTTT
CDR3: CASSSRTGGTEAFF

J: TRBJ2-2
V: TRBV2
size: few
D: NA
DNA: TGTGCCAGCAGTGAACGACAGTTCGCGAACACCGGGGAGCTGTTTTTT
CDR3: CASSERQFANTGELFF

J: TRBJ1-4
V: TRBV5-1
size: NA
D: NA
DNA: TGCGCCAGCAGCACGGGACAAGTAAATGAAAAACTGTTTTTT
CDR3: CASSTGQVNEKLFF

J: TRBJ1-5
V: TRBV30
size: NA
D: TRBD1
DNA: TGTGCCTGGAGTCCCAGGACAGGGTCCTATCAGCCCCAGCATTTT
CDR3: CAWSPRTGSYQPQHF

J: TRBJ2-5
V: TRBV9
size: NA
D: TRBD1
DNA: TGTGCCAGCAGCGTAGGGGGACAGGGAAAGACCCAGTACTTC
CDR3: CASSVGGQGKTQYF

J: TRBJ1-3
V: TRBV28
size: NA
D: NA
DNA: TGTGCCAGCATTTTGACGGGCTCTGGAAACACCATATATTTT
CDR3: CASILTGSGNTIYF

J: TRBJ2-2
V: TRBV29-1
size: NA
D: NA
DNA: TGCAGCGTTGGGGGCAGCACCGGGGAGCTGTTTTTT
CDR3: CSVGGSTGELFF

J: TRBJ2-7
V: TRBV18
size: NA
D: TRBD2
DNA: TGTGCCAGCTCACCAATGGGCGGGAGGACCCTCTCCTACGAGCAGTACTTC
CDR3: CASSPMGGRTLSYEQYF

J: TRBJ2-2
V: TRBV28
size: NA
D: NA
DNA: TGTGCCAGCAGTTTGGACAGACTGAACACCGGGGAGCTGTTTTTT
CDR3: CASSLDRLNTGELFF

J: TRBJ2-7
V: TRBV30
size: few
D: NA
DNA: TGTGCCTGGATTGCAGGGTACGAGCAGTACTTC
CDR3: CAWIAGYEQYF

J: TRBJ2-7
V: TRBV6-1
size: NA
D: NA
DNA: TGTGCCAGCAGTGGGCAGGTCTCCATCTTCTACGAGCAGTACTTC
CDR3: CASSGQVSIFYEQYF

J: TRBJ1-5
V: TRBV5-6
size: NA
D: NA
DNA: TGTGCCAGCAGCCCGGGGGGGAAGCTCTTGCCCCAGCATTTT
CDR3: CASSPGGKLLPQHF

J: TRBJ2-3
V: TRBV7-6
size: few
D: NA
DNA: TGTGCCAGCAGCTTAGTTGGGATCCTAGCGATCACAGATACGCAGTATTTT
CDR3: CASSLVGILAITDTQYF